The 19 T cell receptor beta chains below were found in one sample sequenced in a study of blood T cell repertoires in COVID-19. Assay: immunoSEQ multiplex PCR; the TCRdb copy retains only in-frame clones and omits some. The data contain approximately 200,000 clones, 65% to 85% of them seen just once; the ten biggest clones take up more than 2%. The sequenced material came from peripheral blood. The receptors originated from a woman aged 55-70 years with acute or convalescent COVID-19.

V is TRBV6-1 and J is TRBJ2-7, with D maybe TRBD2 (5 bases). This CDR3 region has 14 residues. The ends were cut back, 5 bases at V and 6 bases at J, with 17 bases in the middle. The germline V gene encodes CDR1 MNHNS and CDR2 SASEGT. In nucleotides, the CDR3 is TGTGCCAGCAGTTCCCGGGGTTCTGGGTCCGAGCAGTACTTC. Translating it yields CASSSRGSGSEQYF.

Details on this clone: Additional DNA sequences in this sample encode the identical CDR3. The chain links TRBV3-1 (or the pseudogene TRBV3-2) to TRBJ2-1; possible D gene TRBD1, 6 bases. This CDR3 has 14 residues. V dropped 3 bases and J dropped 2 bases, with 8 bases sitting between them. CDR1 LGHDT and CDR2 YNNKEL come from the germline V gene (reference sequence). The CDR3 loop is CASSHRDTYNEQFF. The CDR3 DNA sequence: TGTGCCAGCAGCCATCGGGACACCTACAATGAGCAGTTCTTC.

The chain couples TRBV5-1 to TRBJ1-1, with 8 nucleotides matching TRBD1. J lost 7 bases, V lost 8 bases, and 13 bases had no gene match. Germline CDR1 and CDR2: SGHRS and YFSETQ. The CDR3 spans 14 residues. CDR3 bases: TGCGCCAGTCAGGGGGCGGACGGGACGAATGAAGCTTTCTTT. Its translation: CASQGADGTNEAFF.

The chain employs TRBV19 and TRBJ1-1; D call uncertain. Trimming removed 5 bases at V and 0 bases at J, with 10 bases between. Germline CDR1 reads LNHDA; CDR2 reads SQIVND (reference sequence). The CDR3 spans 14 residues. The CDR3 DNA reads TGTGCCAGTAGTCGAGAGGTTCTGAACACTGAAGCTTTCTTT. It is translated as CASSREVLNTEAFF. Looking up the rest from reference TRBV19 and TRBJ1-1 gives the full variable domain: DGGITQSPKYLFRKEGQNVTLSCEQNLNHDAMYWYRQDPGQGLRLIYYSQIVNDFQKGDIAEGYSVSREKKESFPLTVTSAQKNPTAFYLCASSREVLNTEAFFGQGTRLTVV.

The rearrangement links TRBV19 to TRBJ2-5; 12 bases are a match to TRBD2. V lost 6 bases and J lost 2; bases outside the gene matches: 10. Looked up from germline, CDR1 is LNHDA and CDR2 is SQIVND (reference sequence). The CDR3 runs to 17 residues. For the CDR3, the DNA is TGTGCCAGTAGCCCAGGACTAGCGGGGACCCTACAAGAGACCCAGTACTTC. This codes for CASSPGLAGTLQETQYF.

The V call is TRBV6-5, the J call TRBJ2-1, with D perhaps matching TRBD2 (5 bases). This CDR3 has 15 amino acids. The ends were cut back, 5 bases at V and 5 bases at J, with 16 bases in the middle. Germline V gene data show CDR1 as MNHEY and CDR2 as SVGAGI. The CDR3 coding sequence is TGTGCCAGCAGTACCAAACTAGTCCAACACAATGAGCAGTTCTTC. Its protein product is CASSTKLVQHNEQFF.

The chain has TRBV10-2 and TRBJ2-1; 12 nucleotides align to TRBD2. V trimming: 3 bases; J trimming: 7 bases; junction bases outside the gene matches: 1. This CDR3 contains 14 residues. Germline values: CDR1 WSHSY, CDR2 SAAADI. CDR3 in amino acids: CASSDGLAGNEQFF. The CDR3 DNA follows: TGCGCCAGCAGTGACGGACTAGCGGGGAATGAGCAGTTCTTC.

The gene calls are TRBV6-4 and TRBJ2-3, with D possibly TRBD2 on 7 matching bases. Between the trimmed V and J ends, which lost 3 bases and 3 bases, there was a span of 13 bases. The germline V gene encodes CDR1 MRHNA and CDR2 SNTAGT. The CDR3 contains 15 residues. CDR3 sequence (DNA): TGTGCCAGCAGTGAAAGAGGGGGGGCTACAGATACGCAGTATTTT. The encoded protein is CASSERGGATDTQYF.

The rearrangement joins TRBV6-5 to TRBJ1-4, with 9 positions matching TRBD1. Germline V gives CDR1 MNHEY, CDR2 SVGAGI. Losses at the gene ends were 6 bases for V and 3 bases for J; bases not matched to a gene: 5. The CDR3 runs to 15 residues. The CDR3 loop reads CASSGRDRANEKLFF. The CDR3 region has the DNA TGTGCCAGCAGCGGCCGGGACAGGGCTAATGAAAAACTGTTTTTT.

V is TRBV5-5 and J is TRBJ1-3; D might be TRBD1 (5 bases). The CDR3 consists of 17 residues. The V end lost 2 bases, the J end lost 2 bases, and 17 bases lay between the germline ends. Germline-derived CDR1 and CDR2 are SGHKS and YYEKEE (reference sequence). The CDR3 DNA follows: TGTGCCAGCAGCTTTGGGAGGGGTGGTGCAGCTGGAAACACCATATATTTT. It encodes CASSFGRGGAAGNTIYF.

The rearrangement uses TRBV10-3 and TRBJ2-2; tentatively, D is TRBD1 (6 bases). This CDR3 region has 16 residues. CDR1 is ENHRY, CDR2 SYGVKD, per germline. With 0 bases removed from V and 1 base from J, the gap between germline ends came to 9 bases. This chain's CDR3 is CAISESGTQNTGELFF. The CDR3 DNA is TGTGCCATCAGTGAGTCCGGGACACAGAACACCGGGGAGCTGTTTTTT.

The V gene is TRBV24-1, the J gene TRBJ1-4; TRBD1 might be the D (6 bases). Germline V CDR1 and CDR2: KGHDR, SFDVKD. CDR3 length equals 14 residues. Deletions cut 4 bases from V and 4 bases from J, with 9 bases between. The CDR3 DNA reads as TGTGCCACCAGTGAACAGGGCGATAATGAAAAACTGTTTTTT. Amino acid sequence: CATSEQGDNEKLFF.

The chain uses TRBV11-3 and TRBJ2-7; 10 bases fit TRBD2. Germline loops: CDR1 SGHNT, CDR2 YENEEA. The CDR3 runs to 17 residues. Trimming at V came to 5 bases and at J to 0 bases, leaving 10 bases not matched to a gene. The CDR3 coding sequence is TGTGCCAGCAGCCCGAGACTAGCGGGCTTGAGCTCCTACGAGCAGTACTTC. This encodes CASSPRLAGLSSYEQYF.

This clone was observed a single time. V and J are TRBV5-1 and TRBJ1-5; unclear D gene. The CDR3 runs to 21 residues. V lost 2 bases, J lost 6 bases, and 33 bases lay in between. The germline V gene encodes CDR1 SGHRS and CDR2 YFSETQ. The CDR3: CASSLSGFVLKTAQSCQPQHF. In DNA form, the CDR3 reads TGCGCCAGCAGCTTATCAGGTTTCGTCCTGAAAACCGCACAAAGTTGTCAGCCCCAGCATTTT.

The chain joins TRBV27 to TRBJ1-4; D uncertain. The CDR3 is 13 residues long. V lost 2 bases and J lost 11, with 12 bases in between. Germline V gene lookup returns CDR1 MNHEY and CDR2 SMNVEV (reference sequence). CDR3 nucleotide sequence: TGTGCCAGCAGTTTAAGAGGAAACGAGAAACTGTTTTTT. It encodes CASSLRGNEKLFF.

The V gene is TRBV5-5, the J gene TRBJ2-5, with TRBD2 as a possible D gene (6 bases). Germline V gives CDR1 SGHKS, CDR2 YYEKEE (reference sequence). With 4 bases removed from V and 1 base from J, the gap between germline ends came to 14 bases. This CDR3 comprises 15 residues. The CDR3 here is CASSIIGGPQETQYF. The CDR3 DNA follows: TGTGCCAGCAGCATTATTGGAGGGCCCCAAGAGACCCAGTACTTC.

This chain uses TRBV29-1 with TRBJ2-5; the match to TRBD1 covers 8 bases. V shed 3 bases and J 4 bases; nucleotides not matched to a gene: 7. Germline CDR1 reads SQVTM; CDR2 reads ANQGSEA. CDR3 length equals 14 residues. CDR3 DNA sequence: TGCAGCGTTGAGGGGCTAACAGGGGGAGAGACCCAGTACTTC. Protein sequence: CSVEGLTGGETQYF.

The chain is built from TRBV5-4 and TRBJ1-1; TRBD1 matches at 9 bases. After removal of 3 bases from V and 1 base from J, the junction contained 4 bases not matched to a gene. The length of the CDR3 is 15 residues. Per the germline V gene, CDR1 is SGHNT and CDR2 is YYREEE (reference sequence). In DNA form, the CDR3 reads TGTGCCAGCAGCTCCCCGACAGGGGGGAACACTGAAGCTTTCTTT. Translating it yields CASSSPTGGNTEAFF. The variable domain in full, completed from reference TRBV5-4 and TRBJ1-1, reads ETGVTQSPTHLIKTRGQQVTLRCSSQSGHNTVSWYQQALGQGPQFIFQYYREEENGRGNFPPRFSGLQFPNYSSELNVNALELDDSALYLCASSSPTGGNTEAFFGQGTRLTVV.

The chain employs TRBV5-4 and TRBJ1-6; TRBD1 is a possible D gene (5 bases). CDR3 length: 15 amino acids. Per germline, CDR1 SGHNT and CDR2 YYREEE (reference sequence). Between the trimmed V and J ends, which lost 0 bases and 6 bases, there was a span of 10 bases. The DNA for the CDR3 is TGTGCCAGCAGCTTGGGGCAGGGCGCTAATTCACCCCTCCACTTT. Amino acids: CASSLGQGANSPLHF.